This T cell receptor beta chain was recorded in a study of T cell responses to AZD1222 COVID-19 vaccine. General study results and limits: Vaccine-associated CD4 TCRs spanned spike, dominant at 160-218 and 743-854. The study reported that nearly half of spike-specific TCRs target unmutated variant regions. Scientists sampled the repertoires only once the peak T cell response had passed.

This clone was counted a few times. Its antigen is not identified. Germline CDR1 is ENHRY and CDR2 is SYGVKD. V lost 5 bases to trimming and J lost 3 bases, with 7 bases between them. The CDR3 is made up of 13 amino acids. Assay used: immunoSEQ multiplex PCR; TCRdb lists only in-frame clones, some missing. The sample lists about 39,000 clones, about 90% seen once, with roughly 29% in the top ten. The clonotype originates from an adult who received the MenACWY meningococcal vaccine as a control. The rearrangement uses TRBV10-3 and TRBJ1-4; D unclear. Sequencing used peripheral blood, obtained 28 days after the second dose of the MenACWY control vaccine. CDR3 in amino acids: CAISFVANEKLFF. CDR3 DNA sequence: TGTGCCATCAGTTTCGTGGCTAATGAAAAACTGTTTTTT.